The source of this T cell receptor beta chain is a study of T cell responses to AZD1222 COVID-19 vaccine. Study results and limitations: After the peak T cell response, and only then, were repertoires sampled. Researchers report vaccine-associated CD4 TCRs spanning spike, with dominance at 160-218 and 743-854. Clonal diversity may have been underestimated in mostly white British donors.

Turning to this clone: Its antigen is still unknown.

Sequencing was performed with immunoSEQ multiplex PCR; in TCRdb, only in-frame clones are kept and a portion is missing. The sample gives some 200,000 clones, about nine tenths of which show up once; 3% to 4% is in the top ten. Pooling of second doses given at about 4 or about 12 weeks was done. This CDR3 spans 15 amino acids. Germline-derived CDR1 and CDR2 are SGHTA and FQGNSA. Trimming cost V 1 base and J 1 base, with 10 bases left between them. The sample consisted of peripheral blood, taken 28 days after the second AZD1222 dose. The J gene is TRBJ1-1, the V gene TRBV7-2; TRBD1 is a possible D gene (6 bases). The receptor was isolated from an adult who received the AZD1222 COVID-19 vaccine. Here the CDR3 reads CASSLGRGQNTEAFF. The CDR3 DNA follows: TGTGCCAGCAGCTTAGGCCGGGGGCAGAACACTGAAGCTTTCTTT.